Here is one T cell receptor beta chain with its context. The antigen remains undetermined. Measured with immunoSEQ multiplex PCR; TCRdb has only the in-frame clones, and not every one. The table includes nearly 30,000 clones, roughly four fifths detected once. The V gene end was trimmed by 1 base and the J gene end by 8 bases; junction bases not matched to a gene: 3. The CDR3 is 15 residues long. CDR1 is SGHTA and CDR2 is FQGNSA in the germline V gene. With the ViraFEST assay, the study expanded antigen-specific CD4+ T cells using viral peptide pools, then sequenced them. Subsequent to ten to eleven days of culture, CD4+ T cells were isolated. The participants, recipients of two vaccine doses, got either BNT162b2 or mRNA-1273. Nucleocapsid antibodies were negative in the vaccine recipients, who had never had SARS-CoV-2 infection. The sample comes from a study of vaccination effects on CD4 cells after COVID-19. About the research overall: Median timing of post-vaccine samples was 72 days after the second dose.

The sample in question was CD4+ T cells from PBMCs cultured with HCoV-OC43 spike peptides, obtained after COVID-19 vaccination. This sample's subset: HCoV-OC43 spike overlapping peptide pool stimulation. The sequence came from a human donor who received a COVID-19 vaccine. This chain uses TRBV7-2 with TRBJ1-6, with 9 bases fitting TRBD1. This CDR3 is CASSLVDRGYSPLHF. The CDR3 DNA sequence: TGTGCCAGCAGCTTAGTTGACAGGGGGTATTCACCCCTCCACTTT. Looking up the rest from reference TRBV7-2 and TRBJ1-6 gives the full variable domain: GAGVSQSPSNKVTEKGKDVELRCDPISGHTALYWYRQSLGQGLEFLIYFQGNSAPDKSGLPSDRFSAERTGGSVSTLTIQRTQQEDSAVYLCASSLVDRGYSPLHFGNGTRLTVT.